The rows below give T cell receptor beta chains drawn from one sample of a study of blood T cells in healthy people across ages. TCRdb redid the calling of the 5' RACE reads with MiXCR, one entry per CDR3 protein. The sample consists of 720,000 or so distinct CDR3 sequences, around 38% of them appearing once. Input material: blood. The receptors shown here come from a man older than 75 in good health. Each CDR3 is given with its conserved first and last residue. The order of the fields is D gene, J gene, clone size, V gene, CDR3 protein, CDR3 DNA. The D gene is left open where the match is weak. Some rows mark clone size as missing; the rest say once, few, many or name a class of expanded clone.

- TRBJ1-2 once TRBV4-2 CASSQVVRGRTLPSYGYTF TGTGCCAGCAGCCAAGTTGTAAGGGGCCGGACGCTGCCTTCCTATGGCTACACCTTC
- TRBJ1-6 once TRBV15 CATSGSSYNSPLHF TGTGCCACCAGCGGGAGCTCCTATAATTCACCCCTCCACTTT
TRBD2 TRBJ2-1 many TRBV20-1 CSARDGTSGRENEQFF TGCAGTGCTAGAGACGGGACTAGCGGGAGGGAGAATGAGCAGTTCTTC
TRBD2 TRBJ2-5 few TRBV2 CASRATSVQAQYF TGTGCCAGCAGGGCAACTAGCGTCCAGGCGCAGTACTTC
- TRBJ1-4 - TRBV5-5 CASSLAVRQNEKLFF TGTGCCAGCAGCTTGGCGGTCAGGCAGAATGAAAAACTGTTTTTT
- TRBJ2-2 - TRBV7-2 CASSYSRDTGELFF TGTGCCAGCAGCTATTCCAGAGACACCGGGGAGCTGTTTTTT
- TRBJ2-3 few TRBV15 CATSRDREVTDTQYF TGTGCCACCAGCAGAGACAGGGAAGTAACAGATACGCAGTATTTT
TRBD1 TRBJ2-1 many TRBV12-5 CASGLIRGLQEGDEQFF TGTGCTAGTGGTTTGATCAGGGGGCTCCAGGAAGGCGATGAGCAGTTCTTC
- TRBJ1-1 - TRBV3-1 CASSQAGTANTEAFF TGTGCCAGCAGCCAAGCCGGGACCGCCAACACTGAAGCTTTCTTT
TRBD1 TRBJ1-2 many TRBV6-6 CASRLNRGHNYGYTF TGTGCCAGCAGATTAAACAGGGGGCACAACTATGGCTACACCTTC
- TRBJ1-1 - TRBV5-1 CASSYYGVEHTEAFF TGCGCCAGCAGCTACTACGGGGTAGAGCACACTGAAGCTTTCTTT
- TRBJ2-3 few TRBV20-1 CSAPGTRTDTQYF TGCAGTGCTCCCGGGACACGGACAGATACGCAGTATTTT
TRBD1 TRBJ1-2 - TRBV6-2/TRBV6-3 CASSYQGQGDGYTF TGTGCCAGCAGTTATCAGGGACAGGGCGATGGCTACACCTTC
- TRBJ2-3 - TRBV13 CASSPSRSGTDTQYF TGTGCCAGCAGCCCGTCAAGGTCCGGCACAGATACGCAGTATTTT
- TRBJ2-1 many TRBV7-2 CASSLVKALGGYNEQFF TGTGCCAGCAGCTTAGTAAAGGCCCTCGGGGGATACAATGAGCAGTTCTTC
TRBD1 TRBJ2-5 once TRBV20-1 CSAFGQGARETQYF TGCAGTGCTTTTGGACAGGGGGCGCGGGAGACCCAGTACTTC
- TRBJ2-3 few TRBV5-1 CASSLSGARVGVASDTQYF TGCGCCAGCAGCTTGTCTGGAGCAAGGGTCGGGGTGGCGTCTGATACGCAGTATTTT
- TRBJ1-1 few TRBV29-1 CSAFTSEAFF TGCAGCGCCTTCACGTCTGAAGCTTTCTTT
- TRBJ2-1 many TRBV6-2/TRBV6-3 CASRIGTFNEQFF TGTGCCAGCAGAATCGGGACATTTAATGAGCAGTTCTTC
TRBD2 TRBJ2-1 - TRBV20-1 CSAIRLAGGITEQFF TGCAGTGCTATCAGACTAGCGGGGGGGATTACTGAGCAGTTCTTC
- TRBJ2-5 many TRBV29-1 CSVDFGSLQETQYF TGCAGCGTTGATTTCGGGAGCCTCCAAGAGACCCAGTACTTC
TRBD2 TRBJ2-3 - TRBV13 CASSLKTSGGFSDTQYF TGTGCCAGCAGCTTAAAGACTAGCGGGGGCTTCTCAGATACGCAGTATTTT
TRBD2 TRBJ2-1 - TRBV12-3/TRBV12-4 CASSFPGLAGGLASYNEQFF TGTGCCAGCAGTTTCCCGGGACTAGCGGGGGGGCTCGCCTCCTACAATGAGCAGTTCTTC
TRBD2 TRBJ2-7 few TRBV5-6 CASSFSGRALEQYF TGTGCCAGCAGCTTTAGCGGGAGGGCGTTAGAGCAGTACTTC
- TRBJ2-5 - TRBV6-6 CASSYGRIEQETQYF TGTGCCAGCAGTTACGGGCGAATAGAACAAGAGACCCAGTACTTC
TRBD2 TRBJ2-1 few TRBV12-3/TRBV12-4 CASSPTGTSYNEQFF TGTGCCAGCAGCCCCACCGGGACTAGCTACAATGAGCAGTTCTTC
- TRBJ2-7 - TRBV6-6 CASSYPPGSSYNEQYF TGTGCCAGCAGTTACCCCCCAGGGAGCTCCTACAATGAGCAGTACTTC
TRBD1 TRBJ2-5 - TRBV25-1 CASSGGTGRTETQYF TGTGCCAGCAGTGGGGGGACAGGACGGACAGAGACCCAGTACTTC
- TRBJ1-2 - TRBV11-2 CASSSQGLGYGYTF TGTGCCAGCAGCTCCCAGGGTCTAGGATATGGCTACACCTTC
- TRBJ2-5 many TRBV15 CATSRRGGKRNQETQYF TGTGCCACCAGCAGGAGAGGGGGAAAGCGAAACCAAGAGACCCAGTACTTC
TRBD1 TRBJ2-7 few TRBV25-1 CASIRTGGTYEQYF TGTGCCAGCATTCGGACAGGGGGCACCTACGAGCAGTACTTC
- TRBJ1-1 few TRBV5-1 CASSFGSTGTEAFF TGCGCCAGCAGCTTCGGTTCCACGGGCACTGAAGCTTTCTTT
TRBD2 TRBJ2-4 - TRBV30 CAWSLAGVLAKNIQYF TGTGCCTGGAGTTTAGCGGGGGTTCTAGCCAAAAACATTCAGTACTTC
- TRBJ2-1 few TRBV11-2 CASSLTQSYNEQFF TGTGCCAGCAGCTTGACACAATCCTACAATGAGCAGTTCTTC
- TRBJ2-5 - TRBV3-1 CASSDLPGETQYF TGTGCCAGCAGCGACCTACCCGGGGAGACCCAGTACTTC